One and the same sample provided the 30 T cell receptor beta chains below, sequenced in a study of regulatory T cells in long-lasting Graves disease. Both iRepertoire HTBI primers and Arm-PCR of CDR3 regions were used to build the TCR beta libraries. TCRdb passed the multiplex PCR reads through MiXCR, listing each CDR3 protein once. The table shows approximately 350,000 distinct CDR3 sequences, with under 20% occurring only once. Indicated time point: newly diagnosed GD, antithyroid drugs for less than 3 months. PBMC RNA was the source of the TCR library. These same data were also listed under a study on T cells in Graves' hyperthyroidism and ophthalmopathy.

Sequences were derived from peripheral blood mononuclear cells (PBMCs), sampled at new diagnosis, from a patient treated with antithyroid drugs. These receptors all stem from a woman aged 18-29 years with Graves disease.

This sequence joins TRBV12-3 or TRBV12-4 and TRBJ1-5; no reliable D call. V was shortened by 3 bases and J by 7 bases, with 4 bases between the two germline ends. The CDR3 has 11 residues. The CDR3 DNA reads TGTGCCAGCAGTTTGGCGCAGCCCCAGCATTTT. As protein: CASSLAQPQHF.

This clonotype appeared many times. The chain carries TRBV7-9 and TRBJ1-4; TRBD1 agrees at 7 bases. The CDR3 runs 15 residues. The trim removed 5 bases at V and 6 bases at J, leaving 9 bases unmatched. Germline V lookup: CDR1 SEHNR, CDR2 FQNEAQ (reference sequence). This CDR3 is CASSAGTRGDEKLFF. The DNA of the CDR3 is TGTGCCAGCAGCGCCGGGACCAGGGGGGATGAAAAACTGTTTTTT.

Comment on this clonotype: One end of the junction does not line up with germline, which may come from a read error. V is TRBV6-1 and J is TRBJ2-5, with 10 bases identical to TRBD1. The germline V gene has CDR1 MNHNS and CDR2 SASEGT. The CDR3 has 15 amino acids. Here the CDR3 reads CASSQGGQGRETQYF. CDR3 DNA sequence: TGCGCCAGCAGCCAAGGGGGACAGGGGAGAGAGACCCAGTACTTC.

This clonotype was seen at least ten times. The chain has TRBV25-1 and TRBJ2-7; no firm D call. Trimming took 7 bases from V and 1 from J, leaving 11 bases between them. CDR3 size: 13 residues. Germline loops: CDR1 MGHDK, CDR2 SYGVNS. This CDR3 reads CASTAPASYEQYF. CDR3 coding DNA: TGTGCCAGCACCGCCCCCGCTTCCTACGAGCAGTACTTC.

The CDR3 loop is CASGQGSDSYTF. The CDR3 nucleotides are TGTGCCAGCGGACAGGGGTCAGATAGCTACACCTTC. The chain carries TRBV28 and TRBJ1-2, with 9 bases aligning to TRBD1. Germline values: CDR1 MDHEN, CDR2 SYDVKM. The CDR3 spans 12 residues. V was pared by 8 bases and J by 9 bases, with 7 bases of the junction left unmatched.

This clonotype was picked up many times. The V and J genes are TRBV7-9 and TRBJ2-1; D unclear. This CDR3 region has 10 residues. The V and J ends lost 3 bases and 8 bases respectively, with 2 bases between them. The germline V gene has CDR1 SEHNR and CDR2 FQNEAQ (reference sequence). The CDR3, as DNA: TGTGCCAGCAGCTTCGATGAGCAGTTCTTC. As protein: CASSFDEQFF.

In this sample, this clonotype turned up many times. CDR3 in DNA: TGTGCCAGCAGCTTGGTGGGAGCTGAGCAGTTCTTC. This codes for CASSLVGAEQFF. V usage is TRBV5-4 and J usage is TRBJ2-1, with D possibly TRBD2 on 5 matching bases. Trimming removed 0 bases at V and 9 bases at J, with 7 bases between. Per germline, CDR1 SGHNT and CDR2 YYREEE (reference sequence). CDR3 size: 12 residues.

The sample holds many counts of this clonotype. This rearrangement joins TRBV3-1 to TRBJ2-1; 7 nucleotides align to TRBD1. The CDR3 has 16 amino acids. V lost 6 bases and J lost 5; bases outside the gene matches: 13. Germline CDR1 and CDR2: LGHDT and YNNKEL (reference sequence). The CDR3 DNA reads TGTGCCAGCAGTAAATATGGACGACAGGGAGACAATGAGCAGTTCTTC. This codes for CASSKYGRQGDNEQFF.

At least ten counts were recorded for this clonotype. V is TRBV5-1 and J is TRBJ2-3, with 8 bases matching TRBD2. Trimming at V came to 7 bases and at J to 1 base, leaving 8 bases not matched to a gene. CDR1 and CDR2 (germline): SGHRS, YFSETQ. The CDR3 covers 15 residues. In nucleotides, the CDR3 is TGCGCCAGCGGTGAAGCGGGAGTCGGCACAGATACGCAGTATTTT. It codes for CASGEAGVGTDTQYF.

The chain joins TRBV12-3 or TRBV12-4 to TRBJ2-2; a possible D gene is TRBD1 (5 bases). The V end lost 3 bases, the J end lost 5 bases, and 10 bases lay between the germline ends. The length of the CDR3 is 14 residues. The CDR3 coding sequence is TGTGCCAGCAGTTTCCGGACATTGACCGGGGAGCTGTTTTTT. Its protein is CASSFRTLTGELFF.

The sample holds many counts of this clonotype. The CDR3 sequence: CASSQATGGSYEQYF. CDR3 bases: TGTGCCAGCAGCCAAGCAACGGGGGGCTCCTACGAGCAGTACTTC. The chain combines TRBV3-1 with TRBJ2-7; 7 bases match TRBD2. Trimming removed 1 base from V and 0 bases from J; junction bases left unmatched: 3. The CDR3 spans 15 residues. Germline V gene data show CDR1 as LGHDT and CDR2 as YNNKEL (reference sequence).

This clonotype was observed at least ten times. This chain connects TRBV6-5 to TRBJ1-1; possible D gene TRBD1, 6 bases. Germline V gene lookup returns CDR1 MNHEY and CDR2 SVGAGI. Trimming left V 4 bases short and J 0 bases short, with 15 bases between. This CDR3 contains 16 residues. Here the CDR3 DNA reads TGTGCCAGCAGTTTACCACCCTACAGGGTGAACACTGAAGCTTTCTTT. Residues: CASSLPPYRVNTEAFF.

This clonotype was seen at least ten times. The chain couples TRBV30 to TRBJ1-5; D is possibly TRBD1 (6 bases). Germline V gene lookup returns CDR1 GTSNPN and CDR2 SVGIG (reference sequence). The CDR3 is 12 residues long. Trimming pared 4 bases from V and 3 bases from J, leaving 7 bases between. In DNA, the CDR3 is TGTGCCTGGAACAGGGACAATCAGCCCCAGCATTTT. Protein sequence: CAWNRDNQPQHF.

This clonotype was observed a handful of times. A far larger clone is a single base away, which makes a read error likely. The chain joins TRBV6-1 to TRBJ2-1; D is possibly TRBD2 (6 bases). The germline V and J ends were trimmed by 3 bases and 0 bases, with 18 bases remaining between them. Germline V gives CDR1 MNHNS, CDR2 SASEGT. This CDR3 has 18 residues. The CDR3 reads CASSESPSGGRSYNEQFF. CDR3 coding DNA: TGTGCCAGCAGTGAGTCACCTTCCGGGGGTCGCTCCTACAATGAGCAGTTCTTC.

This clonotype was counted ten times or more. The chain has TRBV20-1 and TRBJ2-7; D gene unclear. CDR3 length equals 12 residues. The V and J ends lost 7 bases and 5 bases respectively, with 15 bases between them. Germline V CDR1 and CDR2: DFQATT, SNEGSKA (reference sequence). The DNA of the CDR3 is TGCAGTGTCGGTTCAGTGGACCACGAGCAGTACTTC. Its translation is CSVGSVDHEQYF.

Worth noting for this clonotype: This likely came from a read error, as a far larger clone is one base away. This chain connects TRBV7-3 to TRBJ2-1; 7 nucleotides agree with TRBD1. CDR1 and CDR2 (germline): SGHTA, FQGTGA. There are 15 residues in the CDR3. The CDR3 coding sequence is TGTGCCAGCAGCTTCCGGGACAGCCCCTACAATGAGCCGTTCTTC. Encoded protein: CASSFRDSPYNEPFF.

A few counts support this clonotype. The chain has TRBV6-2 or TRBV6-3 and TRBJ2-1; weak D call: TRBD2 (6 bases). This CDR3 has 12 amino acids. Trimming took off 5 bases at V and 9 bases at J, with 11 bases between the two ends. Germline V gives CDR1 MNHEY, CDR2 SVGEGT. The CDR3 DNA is TGTGCCAGCAGTCTAATAGCGGTTGAGCAGTTCTTC. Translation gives CASSLIAVEQFF.

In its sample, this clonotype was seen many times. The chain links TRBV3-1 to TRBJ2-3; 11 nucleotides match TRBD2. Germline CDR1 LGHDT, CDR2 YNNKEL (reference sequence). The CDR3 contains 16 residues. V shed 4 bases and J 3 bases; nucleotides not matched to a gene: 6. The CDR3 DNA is TGTGCCAGCAGCCGAGTTAGCGGGGGGGCGACAGATACGCAGTATTTT. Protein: CASSRVSGGATDTQYF.

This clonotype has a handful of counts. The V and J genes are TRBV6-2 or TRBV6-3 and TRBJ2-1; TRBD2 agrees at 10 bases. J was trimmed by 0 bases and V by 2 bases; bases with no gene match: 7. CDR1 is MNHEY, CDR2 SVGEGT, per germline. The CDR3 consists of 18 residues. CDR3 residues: CASSYTSGKGFSYNEQFF. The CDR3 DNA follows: TGTGCCAGCAGTTACACTAGCGGGAAGGGATTCTCCTACAATGAGCAGTTCTTC.

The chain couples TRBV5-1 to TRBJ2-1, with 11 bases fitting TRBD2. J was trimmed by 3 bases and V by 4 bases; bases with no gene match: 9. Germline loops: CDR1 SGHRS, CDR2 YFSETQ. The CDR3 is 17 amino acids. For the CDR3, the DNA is TGCGCCAGCAGCCCGGGTGGGACTAGCGGATTCTACAATGAGCAGTTCTTC. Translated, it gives CASSPGGTSGFYNEQFF.

CDR3 sequence: CASSLDWEPRTDTQYF. The CDR3 DNA sequence: TGTGCCAGCAGCTTAGATTGGGAGCCCCGCACAGATACGCAGTATTTT. The chain recombines TRBV2 with TRBJ2-3; D is possibly TRBD2 (5 bases). Trimming removed 6 bases from V and 1 base from J, with 17 bases in between. From germline, CDR1 is SNHLY and CDR2 FYNNEI. The CDR3 covers 16 residues.

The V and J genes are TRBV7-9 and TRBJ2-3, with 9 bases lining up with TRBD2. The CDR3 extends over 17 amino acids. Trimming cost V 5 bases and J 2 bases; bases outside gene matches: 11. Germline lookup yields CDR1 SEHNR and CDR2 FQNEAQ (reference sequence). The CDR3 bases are TGTGCCAGCAGCCCCGGGGGACTAGCTAAGAACACAGATACGCAGTATTTT. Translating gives CASSPGGLAKNTDTQYF.

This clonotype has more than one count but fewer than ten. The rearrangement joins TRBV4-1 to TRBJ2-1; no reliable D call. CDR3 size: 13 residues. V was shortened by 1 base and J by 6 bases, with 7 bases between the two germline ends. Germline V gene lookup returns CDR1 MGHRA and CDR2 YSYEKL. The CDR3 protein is CASSQALTNEQFF. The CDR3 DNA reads TGCGCCAGCAGCCAAGCCCTTACCAATGAGCAGTTCTTC.

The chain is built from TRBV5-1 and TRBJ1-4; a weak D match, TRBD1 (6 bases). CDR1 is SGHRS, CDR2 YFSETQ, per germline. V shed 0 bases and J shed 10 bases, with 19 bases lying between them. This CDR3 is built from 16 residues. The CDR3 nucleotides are TGCGCCAGCAGCTTGGAGGCCGTGGGGGGGCTTGCAAAACTGTTTTTT. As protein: CASSLEAVGGLAKLFF.

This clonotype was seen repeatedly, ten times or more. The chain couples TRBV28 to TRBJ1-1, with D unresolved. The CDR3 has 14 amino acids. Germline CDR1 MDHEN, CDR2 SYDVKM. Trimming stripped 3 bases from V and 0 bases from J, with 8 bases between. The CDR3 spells CASSFTALNTEAFF. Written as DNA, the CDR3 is TGTGCCAGCAGTTTTACAGCTTTGAACACTGAAGCTTTCTTT.

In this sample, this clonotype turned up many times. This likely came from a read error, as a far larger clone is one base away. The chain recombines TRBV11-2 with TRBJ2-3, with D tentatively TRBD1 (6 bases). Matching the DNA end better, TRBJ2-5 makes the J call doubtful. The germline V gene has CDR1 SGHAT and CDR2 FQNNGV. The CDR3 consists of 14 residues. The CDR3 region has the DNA TGTGCCAGCAGCTCGGGACAAGTTCAAGAGATCCAGTACTTC. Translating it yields CASSSGQVQEIQYF.

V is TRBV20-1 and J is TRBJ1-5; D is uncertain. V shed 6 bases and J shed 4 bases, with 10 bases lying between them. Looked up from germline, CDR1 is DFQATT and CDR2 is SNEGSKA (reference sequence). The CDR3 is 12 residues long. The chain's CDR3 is CSARTENQPQHF. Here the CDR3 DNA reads TGCAGTGCCCGGACGGAAAATCAGCCCCAGCATTTT.

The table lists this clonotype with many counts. The CDR3 DNA follows: TGCAGTGCCAACCGGGCTAGCGGGAAATACTACGAGCAGTACTTC. Protein sequence: CSANRASGKYYEQYF. V usage is TRBV20-1 and J usage is TRBJ2-7, with 9 nucleotides matching TRBD2. This CDR3 region has 15 residues. CDR1 and CDR2 from the germline V gene are DFQATT and SNEGSKA (reference sequence). Germline trimming cut 6 bases from V and 3 bases from J; bases unmatched to any gene: 12.

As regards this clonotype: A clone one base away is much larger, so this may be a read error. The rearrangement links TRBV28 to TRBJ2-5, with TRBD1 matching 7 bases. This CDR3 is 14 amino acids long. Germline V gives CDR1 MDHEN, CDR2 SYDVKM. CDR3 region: CASSYRGRGIEQVF. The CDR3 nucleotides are TGTGCCAGCAGTTACAGGGGAAGGGGGATTGAGCAGGTCTTC.

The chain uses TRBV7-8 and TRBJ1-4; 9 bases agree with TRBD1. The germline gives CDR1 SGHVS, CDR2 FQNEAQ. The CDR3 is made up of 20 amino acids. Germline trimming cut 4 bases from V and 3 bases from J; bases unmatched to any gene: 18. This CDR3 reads CASSYPTDSTGGGSNEKLFF. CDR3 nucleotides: TGTGCCAGCAGCTACCCCACGGACTCGACAGGGGGGGGTTCTAATGAAAAACTGTTTTTT.